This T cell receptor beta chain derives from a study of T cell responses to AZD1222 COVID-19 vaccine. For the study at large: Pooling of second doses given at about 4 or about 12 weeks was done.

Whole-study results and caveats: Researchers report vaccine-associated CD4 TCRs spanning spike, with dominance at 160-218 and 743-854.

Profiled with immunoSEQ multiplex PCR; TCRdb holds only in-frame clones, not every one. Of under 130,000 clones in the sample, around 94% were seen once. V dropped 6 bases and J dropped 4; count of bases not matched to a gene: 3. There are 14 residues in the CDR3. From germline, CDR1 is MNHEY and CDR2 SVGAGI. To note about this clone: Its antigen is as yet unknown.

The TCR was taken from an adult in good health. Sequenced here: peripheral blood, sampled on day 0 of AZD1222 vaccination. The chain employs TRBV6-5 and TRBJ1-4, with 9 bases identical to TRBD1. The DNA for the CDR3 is TGTGCCAGCAGAAAGGACAGGGGTAATGAAAAACTGTTTTTT. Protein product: CASRKDRGNEKLFF.